This passage covers 12 T cell receptor beta chains from one sample sequenced in a study of shared clonotypes between healthy human individuals. Only CD45RO-negative cells positively selected for CCR7 counted as naive CD8 cells, so terminally differentiated effector memory CD45RA+ cells were excluded. Generated by immunoSEQ multiplex PCR, the TCRdb table keeps only in-frame clones and is missing some. The sample carries 1.5 million to 2.5 million clones, about 95% recorded once. The sequencing input was naive CD8+ T cells sorted from blood. The receptors here all came from a man between 18 and 35 years old in good health.

V is TRBV5-8 and J is TRBJ2-1; 7 bases map to TRBD2. J gave up 13 bases and V 0 bases, and 7 bases lay outside the gene matches. The germline CDR1 and CDR2 sequences are SGHTS and YDEGEE. The CDR3 has 13 residues. CDR3 nucleotides: TGTGCCAGCAGCTTGGGGCCTAGCGGAGATCAGTTCTTC. Encoded protein: CASSLGPSGDQFF.

This chain connects TRBV4-1 to TRBJ2-5; a weak D match, TRBD1 (6 bases). V lost 1 base and J lost 5, with 17 bases in between. Germline CDR1 and CDR2: MGHRA and YSYEKL. The CDR3 contains 16 residues. CDR3 in amino acids: CASSQVHQGLGETQYF. The CDR3 DNA reads TGCGCCAGCAGCCAAGTTCATCAGGGGCTCGGGGAGACCCAGTACTTC.

Comment on this clone: At the DNA level, this CDR3 is encoded by other sequences in the same sample as well. The chain is built from TRBV4-1 and TRBJ2-7, with TRBD2 matching over 12 bases. Trimming took 6 bases from V and 4 from J; bases not matched to a gene: 4. CDR3 length equals 14 residues. CDR1 and CDR2 (germline): MGHRA, YSYEKL. CDR3 loop: CASSSGLAGYEQYF. CDR3 nucleotide sequence: TGCGCCAGCAGTTCCGGACTAGCGGGATACGAGCAGTACTTC.

Worth noting for this clone: The sample holds other DNA sequences that translate to the same CDR3. The V and J genes are TRBV6-1 and TRBJ2-3; D is undetermined. Between the trimmed V and J ends, which lost 0 bases and 6 bases, there was a span of 4 bases. Looked up from germline, CDR1 is MNHNS and CDR2 is SASEGT. This CDR3 comprises 12 residues. The CDR3 spells CASSEAPDTQYF. As DNA, the CDR3 is TGTGCCAGCAGTGAAGCGCCTGATACGCAGTATTTT.

The chain has TRBV7-9 and TRBJ1-2; D unresolved. Germline V gene sequence: CDR1 SEHNR, CDR2 FQNEAQ (reference sequence). The CDR3 covers 15 residues. V was pared by 0 bases and J by 8 bases, with 16 bases between. The CDR3 is CASSLASTDGWGYTF. For the CDR3, the DNA is TGTGCCAGCAGCTTAGCCTCCACGGACGGTTGGGGCTACACCTTC.

The genes are TRBV6-5 and TRBJ2-1, with 11 bases fitting TRBD2. CDR3 length: 15 amino acids. Per germline, CDR1 MNHEY and CDR2 SVGAGI. Unmatched junction bases numbered 6, after V lost 6 bases and J lost 5 bases. The CDR3 region has the DNA TGTGCCAGCAGGCCTAGCGGGGGGTTAAACAATGAGCAGTTCTTC. Amino acids: CASRPSGGLNNEQFF.

The V gene is TRBV7-3, the J gene TRBJ2-3; D is perhaps TRBD2 (6 bases). V gave up 5 bases and J gave up 1 base, with 13 bases separating them. This CDR3 is built from 15 residues. CDR1 and CDR2 (germline): SGHTA, FQGTGA. The DNA for the CDR3 is TGTGCCAGCAGCCCCAGCCCGGGGGGCACAGATACGCAGTATTTT. Translation: CASSPSPGGTDTQYF.

V usage is TRBV25-1 and J usage is TRBJ2-1; D is unresolved. Trimming left V 5 bases short and J 6 bases short, with 11 bases between. The length of the CDR3 is 13 residues. Germline assignment: CDR1 MGHDK and CDR2 SYGVNS. CDR3 region: CASSPPGSNEQFF. The CDR3 nucleotides are TGTGCCAGCAGTCCCCCGGGCAGCAATGAGCAGTTCTTC.

This sequence joins TRBV30 and TRBJ2-1; 7 bases line up with TRBD2. The germline V gene has CDR1 GTSNPN and CDR2 SVGIG (reference sequence). V lost 0 bases to trimming and J lost 3 bases; unmatched junction nucleotides: 8. This CDR3 is 16 amino acids long. The chain's CDR3 is CAWSVLIAGLYNEQFF. CDR3 in DNA: TGTGCCTGGAGTGTATTGATAGCGGGCCTCTACAATGAGCAGTTCTTC.

This clone appeared a single time. Distinct nucleotide sequences in the sample also encode this CDR3. The gene calls are TRBV11-2 and TRBJ2-5; the match to TRBD1 covers 7 bases. Trimming at V came to 0 bases and at J to 4 bases, leaving 2 bases not matched to a gene. CDR3 length: 14 amino acids. CDR1 SGHAT and CDR2 FQNNGV come from the germline V gene. The CDR3 DNA follows: TGTGCCAGCAGCTTAGATCCAGGGGGAGAGACCCAGTACTTC. Translation gives CASSLDPGGETQYF.

A remark on this clone: Other DNA sequences in the sample encode the same CDR3. This sequence joins TRBV7-9 and TRBJ2-7, with 10 bases aligning to TRBD1. Trimming at V came to 5 bases and at J to 4 bases, leaving 2 bases not matched to a gene. This CDR3 comprises 13 residues. Germline CDR1 is SEHNR and CDR2 is FQNEAQ (reference sequence). Here the CDR3 reads CASSPDRGYEQYF. The CDR3 coding sequence is TGTGCCAGCAGCCCGGACAGGGGGTACGAGCAGTACTTC.

The rearrangement links TRBV7-9 to TRBJ2-4; TRBD2 aligns across 7 bases. After removal of 7 bases from V and 5 bases from J, the junction contained 2 bases not matched to a gene. The CDR3 extends over 12 amino acids. CDR1 is SEHNR and CDR2 is FQNEAQ in the germline V gene (reference sequence). The CDR3 loop reads CASTGLENIQYF. CDR3 DNA: TGTGCCAGCACTGGACTAGAAAACATTCAGTACTTC. The variable domain in full, with the rest retrieved from reference TRBV7-9 and TRBJ2-4, is DTGVSQNPRHKITKRGQNVTFRCDPISEHNRLYWYRQTLGQGPEFLTYFQNEAQLEKSRLLSDRFSAERPKGSFSTLEIQRTEQGDSAMYLCASTGLENIQYFGAGTRLSVL.